Listed below are T cell receptor beta chains from one sample, sequenced in a study of shared clonotypes between healthy human individuals. Produced via immunoSEQ multiplex PCR; TCRdb's table is partial and in-frame only. This sample yields about 490,000 clones, of which less than 80% are seen a single time; approximately 12% belongs to the top ten. The sample taken for sequencing was PBMCs. All receptors come from a woman aged 40 to 50 in good health. Some clones in this sample may be carry-over from other donors' samples. Each CDR3 is given with its conserved first and last residue. Each record gives: D gene, V gene, clone size, J gene, CDR3 DNA, CDR3 protein. The D gene is left open where the match is weak. A clone size is listed for some rows: how often the clone was seen (once, few, many), or a class if it is expanded.

-	TRBV7-9	-	TRBJ1-2	TGTGCCGCCGACCGATACGGATATGGCTACACCTTC	CAADRYGYGYTF
TRBD1	TRBV30	-	TRBJ2-1	TGTGCCTGGAGTGAAGGACAGGGAGTCCTCAATGAGCAGTTCTTC	CAWSEGQGVLNEQFF
-	TRBV14	-	TRBJ2-6	TGTGCCAGCAGCCCCGGTTTGTCTGGGGCCAACGTCCTGACTTTC	CASSPGLSGANVLTF
TRBD2	TRBV7-2	once	TRBJ2-7	TGTGCCAGCAGCTTCGGGAGCGGGGGACACTACGAGCAGTACTTC	CASSFGSGGHYEQYF
-	TRBV21-1	-	TRBJ2-1	TGTGCCAGCCTCCCAGCTAGTAGCCCCTACAATGAGCAGTTCTTC	CASLPASSPYNEQFF
TRBD2	TRBV5-1	-	TRBJ2-7	TGCGCCAGCAGCTCGATCGGGGGACTAGACTACGAGCAGTACTTC	CASSSIGGLDYEQYF
TRBD1	TRBV11-2	few	TRBJ1-1	TGTGCCAGCAGCTTCGGACAGGGGGGTCACACTGAAGCTTTCTTT	CASSFGQGGHTEAFF
-	TRBV18	many	TRBJ2-6	TGTGCCAGCTCACCACCGTCCTTCTCTGGGGCCAACGTCCTGACTTTC	CASSPPSFSGANVLTF
-	TRBV28	-	TRBJ2-7	TGTGCCAGCAGCCCACCGAGCTCCTACGAGCAGTACTTC	CASSPPSSYEQYF
-	TRBV28	-	TRBJ2-7	TGTGCCAGCCAGACAGGCGCCGTCTACGAGCAGTACTTC	CASQTGAVYEQYF
-	TRBV7-3	-	TRBJ2-1	TGTGCCAGCAGCAACGGACAGTCGTCCTACAATGAGCAGTTCTTC	CASSNGQSSYNEQFF
TRBD1	TRBV23-1	-	TRBJ2-7	TGCGCCAGCAGTCAATCCCTTTCGACGACAGGGCCAGCTCCCTCCTACGAGCAGTACTTC	CASSQSLSTTGPAPSYEQYF
TRBD2	TRBV11-2	medium-sized	TRBJ2-7	TGTGCCAGCAGCTTTCAGACCGGGACTAGGAACGAGCAGTACTTC	CASSFQTGTRNEQYF
-	TRBV4-1	-	TRBJ2-7	TGCGCCAGCAGACGGGTCGGGGACTCGAGAGATTTTTACGAGCAGTACTTC	CASRRVGDSRDFYEQYF
TRBD2	TRBV6-4	-	TRBJ2-2	TGTGCCAGCAGTAAGACTAGCGGGGGAAACACCGGGGAGCTGTTTTTT	CASSKTSGGNTGELFF
-	TRBV6-5	-	TRBJ1-4	TGTGCCAGCAGTTACCAGGGGATCGGAAACGAAAAACTGTTTTTT	CASSYQGIGNEKLFF
-	TRBV6-5	-	TRBJ2-1	TGTGCCAGCAGTTACCGGGGCTCTCAAGCGAGGCAGTTCTTC	CASSYRGSQARQFF
-	TRBV30	-	TRBJ1-5	TGTGCCTGGAGTGCTGGGACATTGAAGCCCCAGCATTTT	CAWSAGTLKPQHF
TRBD2	TRBV9	once	TRBJ2-3	TGTGCCAGCAGCACCTTAGCGGGAGAAGGTACGCAGTATTTT	CASSTLAGEGTQYF
TRBD2	TRBV4-1	-	TRBJ2-5	TGCGCCAGCAGCCAAAGCGGGAGGGGAGGGGAGACCCAGTACTTC	CASSQSGRGGETQYF
-	TRBV9	-	TRBJ1-1	TGTGCCAGCAGCGTAGCCACGGGGAACACTGAAGCTTTCTTT	CASSVATGNTEAFF
-	TRBV18	-	TRBJ2-7	TGTGCCAGCTCAAACGGGGCCTCCTACGAGCAGTACTTC	CASSNGASYEQYF
TRBD2	TRBV7-2	many	TRBJ2-2	TGTGCCAGCAGCTTGGGACTAGCGGGAGGATCGACCGGGGAGCTGTTTTTT	CASSLGLAGGSTGELFF
TRBD1	TRBV11-2	-	TRBJ1-5	TGTGCCAGCAGCTCGACAGGGGGCAATCAGCCCCAGCATTTT	CASSSTGGNQPQHF
TRBD1	TRBV6-5	-	TRBJ2-3	TGTGCCAGCAGTCGACGGACAGGGGCGGATACGCAGTATTTT	CASSRRTGADTQYF
TRBD2	TRBV9	few	TRBJ2-1	TGTGCCAGCAGGGCGGGAGGGCCAAACGGAGAGCAGTTCTTC	CASRAGGPNGEQFF
TRBD2	TRBV12-5	-	TRBJ2-7	TGTGCTAGTGGTAACCCCACTAGCGGGAGTTTGTCCTCAAGGTACTTC	CASGNPTSGSLSSRYF
-	TRBV7-2	-	TRBJ2-7	TGTGCCAGCAGCTTAGATGGAGGGGAGCAGTACTTC	CASSLDGGEQYF
-	TRBV4-2	-	TRBJ2-5	TGTGCCAGCAGCCAAGATCGAGAGACCCAGTACTTC	CASSQDRETQYF
TRBD1	TRBV7-9	-	TRBJ2-7	TGTGCCAGCAGCGGTGGGACAGGGAGGAACTACGAGCAGTACTTC	CASSGGTGRNYEQYF
TRBD2	TRBV7-9	-	TRBJ2-1	TGTGCCAGCAGCTTAGTCCTAGCGGGTGAGCAGTTCTTC	CASSLVLAGEQFF
TRBD1	TRBV29-1	-	TRBJ1-3	TGCAGCGTTGTCCACAGGGGGTCTGGAAACACCATATATTTT	CSVVHRGSGNTIYF
TRBD1	TRBV6-1	-	TRBJ1-2	TGTGCCAGCAGCACCACAGGGGTTAACTATGGCTACACCTTC	CASSTTGVNYGYTF
-	TRBV19	-	TRBJ2-7	TGTGCCAGTAGCACGGGACACCGCTACGAGCAGTACTTC	CASSTGHRYEQYF
TRBD2	TRBV5-1	-	TRBJ2-7	TGCGCCAGCAGCAGACTCGGGACTAGCGACGACGAGCAGTACTTC	CASSRLGTSDDEQYF
-	TRBV27	-	TRBJ1-2	TGTGCCAGCAGTTCCTTGGAGAATAACTATGGCTACACCTTC	CASSSLENNYGYTF
TRBD2	TRBV5-1	-	TRBJ2-3	TGCGCCAGCAGCTGGGGACTAGCAGGCACAGATACGCAGTATTTT	CASSWGLAGTDTQYF
-	TRBV7-9	once	TRBJ1-3	TGTGCCAGCAGCTTATATACAGGGACTGGAAACACCATATATTTT	CASSLYTGTGNTIYF
-	TRBV11-3	-	TRBJ2-2	TGTGCCAGCAGCCACGGGTGGCCCGGGGAGCTGTTTTTT	CASSHGWPGELFF
TRBD2	TRBV5-1	-	TRBJ2-1	TGCGCCAGCAGCTTGCGGACTAGCGGCCACAATGAGCAGTTCTTC	CASSLRTSGHNEQFF
-	TRBV11-2	-	TRBJ1-1	TGTGCCAGCAGCGGCCTGCGGGGAGCGGGCACTGAAGCTTTCTTT	CASSGLRGAGTEAFF
TRBD1	TRBV23-1	-	TRBJ2-1	TGCGCCAGCCACCTGCGGCAGGGGGTGAACAATGAGCAGTTCTTC	CASHLRQGVNNEQFF
-	TRBV18	-	TRBJ2-7	TGTGCCAGCTCGCCAGGGGCCACCTACGAGCAGTACTTC	CASSPGATYEQYF
-	TRBV14	-	TRBJ1-4	TGTGCCAGCAGCCTCCCGGGGGGTCCAACTAATGAAAAACTGTTTTTT	CASSLPGGPTNEKLFF
-	TRBV9	-	TRBJ2-7	TGTGCCAGCGGGAGATCTATCTACGAGCAGTACTTC	CASGRSIYEQYF